This note documents a single T cell receptor (beta chain) sequence. The antigen remains unidentified. Template switching added a universal primer site; cDNA carried unique molecular identifiers. TCRdb reprocessed the 5' RACE reads via MiXCR and lists one record per CDR3 protein. The table lists 450,000 or so distinct CDR3 sequences, 20% to 25% of them singletons, with 2.9% in the top ten. These data belong to a study of identical twins. Whole-study findings and limits: Low generation probability was overrepresented in out-of-frame alpha sequences shared by twins. Cord blood beta clonotypes that were abundant carried fewer insertions, and memory repertoires showed no such trend.

CDR1 is SNHLY, CDR2 FYNNEI, per germline. With 3 bases removed from V and 2 bases from J, the gap between germline ends came to 10 bases. There are 14 residues in the CDR3. These data were also reused for a study on T cells expressing NK-cell markers. Per that paper: Among CD8+ T cells from 5 to 7 donors, dominant NKG2C+ clonotypes accounted for about 1.0-7.0%.

The sample comprised CD4+ T cells sorted from blood. The TCR sequence derives from a woman aged 18-29 years in good health. This chain joins TRBV2 and TRBJ2-5; the D is unclear. The CDR3 DNA is TGTGCCAGCAGTGACGGGTTGGCACAAGAGACCCAGTACTTC. It translates to CASSDGLAQETQYF. Filled out from reference TRBV2 and TRBJ2-5, the complete variable domain reads EPEVTQTPSHQVTQMGQEVILRCVPISNHLYFYWYRQILGQKVEFLVSFYNNEISEKSEIFDDQFSVERPDGSNFTLKIRSTKLEDSAMYFCASSDGLAQETQYFGPGTRLLVL.